These T cell receptor beta chains were read from a single sample in a study of blood T cell repertoires in COVID-19. Generated by immunoSEQ multiplex PCR, the TCRdb table keeps only in-frame clones and is missing some. The sample has under 250,000 clones, around 86% seen once; the top ten hold 9.5% to 13%. Sequenced sample: peripheral blood. These receptors came from a man aged 50 to 60 with COVID-19, enrolled during active disease. Each CDR3 is given with its conserved first and last residue. The D gene is left open where the match is weak. Clone size is stated in some rows and not others, as once, few, many or a class when expanded.

few,TRBJ1-4,NA,TRBV5-6,TGTGCCAGCAGTTCCGACAGCAGAAATGAAAAACTGTTTTTT,CASSSDSRNEKLFF
NA,TRBJ1-5,NA,TRBV6-5,TGTGCCAGCAGCTCCGGCCAGGTCCCCAATCAGCCCCAGCATTTT,CASSSGQVPNQPQHF
NA,TRBJ2-5,NA,TRBV6-1,TGTGCCAGCAGTGAAGGTTCCTCACTATGGCCGGAGACCCAGTACTTC,CASSEGSSLWPETQYF
NA,TRBJ1-5,TRBD1,TRBV5-8,TGTGCCAGCAACTCCGGGACAGGAAGGCATTTT,CASNSGTGRHF
NA,TRBJ2-5,NA,TRBV5-6,TGTGCCAGCCTATTTAAAGGACAGCTCCAAGAGACCCAGTACTTC,CASLFKGQLQETQYF
NA,TRBJ2-2,TRBD2,TRBV4-3,TGCGCCAGCAGCCCACTGGCGGGGGCGAACACCGGGGAGCTGTTTTTT,CASSPLAGANTGELFF
few,TRBJ2-1,NA,TRBV4-3,TGCGCCAGCAGCCAAGAAGGGGATCAGCAGTTCTTC,CASSQEGDQQFF
NA,TRBJ1-1,TRBD1,TRBV5-8,TGTGCCAGCAGCGTAACAGGGGGCACTGAAGCTTTCTTT,CASSVTGGTEAFF
NA,TRBJ2-7,NA,TRBV7-2,TGTGCCAGCAGCCCCCGAGCGGAGGCCTACGAGCAGTACTTC,CASSPRAEAYEQYF
NA,TRBJ1-5,NA,TRBV6-5,TGTGCCAGCAGTATCTCCAGGGATAGCAATCAGCCCCAGCATTTT,CASSISRDSNQPQHF
NA,TRBJ2-2,NA,TRBV9,TGTGCCAGCAGCGTAGGAGTCACCGGGGAGCTGTTTTTT,CASSVGVTGELFF
NA,TRBJ2-7,TRBD1,TRBV28,TGTGCCAGCAGGAGGACAGGGGCCACCTACGAGCAGTACTTC,CASRRTGATYEQYF
once,TRBJ2-7,TRBD1,TRBV27,TGTGCCAGCAGTTTCACCGGGACAGGGATCTACGAGCAGTACTTC,CASSFTGTGIYEQYF
once,TRBJ2-7,NA,TRBV5-5,TGTGCCAGCAGCTTGGTCCCGCGAAGGAGCTCCTACGAGCAGTACTTC,CASSLVPRRSSYEQYF
NA,TRBJ2-1,TRBD1,TRBV10-1,TGCGCCAGCAGTCACCCCGGGACAGGGGTCAATGAGCAGTTCTTC,CASSHPGTGVNEQFF
NA,TRBJ1-4,TRBD1,TRBV20-1,TGCAGTGCTAGTGCCCAGGGGGCAACTAATGAAAAACTGTTTTTT,CSASAQGATNEKLFF
NA,TRBJ1-1,TRBD1,TRBV5-1,TGCGCCAGCAGCTTGTGGGACAGGGAAAATGAAGCTTTCTTT,CASSLWDRENEAFF
NA,TRBJ1-2,NA,TRBV4-2,TGTGCCAGCCGACCACCCGGGTTGGAGGGAACTCGCGGCTACACCTTC,CASRPPGLEGTRGYTF
NA,TRBJ2-1,TRBD1,TRBV27,TGTGCCAGCAGTTTCCCCGGGACAGGGGTCCGCAATGAGCAGTTCTTC,CASSFPGTGVRNEQFF
NA,TRBJ2-7,TRBD1,TRBV2,TGTGCCAGCACCGGACAGGGGATAAACGAGCAGTACTTC,CASTGQGINEQYF
NA,TRBJ1-4,TRBD1,TRBV5-6,TGTGCCAGCACTAAGAAGGGGGCGCCGGGTAAAAAACTGTTTTTT,CASTKKGAPGKKLFF
NA,TRBJ2-3,NA,TRBV12-3/TRBV12-4,TGTGCCAGCAGTTTAGACTTAAAAGATACGCAGTATTTT,CASSLDLKDTQYF
few,TRBJ1-6,NA,TRBV5-4,TGTGCCAGCAGCTTTTTCGGTGCACCCCTCCACTTT,CASSFFGAPLHF
NA,TRBJ1-2,TRBD1,TRBV30,TGTGCCTGGAGTTCCGGACAGGGGGCGGACTATGGCTACACCTTC,CAWSSGQGADYGYTF